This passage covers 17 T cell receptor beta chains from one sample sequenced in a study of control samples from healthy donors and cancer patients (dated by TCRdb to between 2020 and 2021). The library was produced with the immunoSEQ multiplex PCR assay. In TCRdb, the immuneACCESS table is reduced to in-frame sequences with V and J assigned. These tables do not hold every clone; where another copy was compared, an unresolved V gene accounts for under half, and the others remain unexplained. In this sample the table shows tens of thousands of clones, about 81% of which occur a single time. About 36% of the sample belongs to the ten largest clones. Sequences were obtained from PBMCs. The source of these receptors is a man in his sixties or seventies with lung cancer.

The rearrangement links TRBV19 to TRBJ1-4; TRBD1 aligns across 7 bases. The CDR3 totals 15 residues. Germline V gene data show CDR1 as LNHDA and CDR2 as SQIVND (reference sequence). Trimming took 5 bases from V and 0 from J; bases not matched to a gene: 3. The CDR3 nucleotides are TGTGCCAGTAGTGGACAGGTTGCAACTAATGAAAAACTGTTTTTT. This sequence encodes CASSGQVATNEKLFF.

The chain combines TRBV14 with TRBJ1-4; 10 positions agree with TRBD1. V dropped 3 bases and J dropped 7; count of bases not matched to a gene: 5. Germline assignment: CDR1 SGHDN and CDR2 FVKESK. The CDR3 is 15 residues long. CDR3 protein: CASSQTGGAGEKLFF. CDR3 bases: TGTGCCAGCAGCCAGACAGGGGGCGCCGGTGAAAAACTGTTTTTT.

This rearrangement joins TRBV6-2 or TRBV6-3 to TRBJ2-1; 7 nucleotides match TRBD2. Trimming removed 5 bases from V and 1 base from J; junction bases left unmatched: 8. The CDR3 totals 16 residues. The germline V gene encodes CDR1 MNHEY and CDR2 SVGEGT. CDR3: CASSTPRGGSYNEQFF. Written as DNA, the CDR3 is TGTGCCAGCAGTACCCCCCGGGGAGGGTCCTACAATGAGCAGTTCTTC.

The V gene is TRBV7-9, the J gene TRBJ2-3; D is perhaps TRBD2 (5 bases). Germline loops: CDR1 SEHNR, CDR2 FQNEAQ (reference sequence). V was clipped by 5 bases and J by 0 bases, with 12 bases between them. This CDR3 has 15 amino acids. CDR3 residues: CASSLTKTSTDTQYF. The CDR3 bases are TGTGCCAGCAGCCTGACTAAAACTAGCACAGATACGCAGTATTTT.

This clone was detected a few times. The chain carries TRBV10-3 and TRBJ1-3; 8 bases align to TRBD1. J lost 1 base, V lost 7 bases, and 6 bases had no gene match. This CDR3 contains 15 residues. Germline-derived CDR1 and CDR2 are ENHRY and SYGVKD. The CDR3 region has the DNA TGTGCCATCACCGTGACAGGGGTATCTGGAAACACCATATATTTT. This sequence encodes CAITVTGVSGNTIYF.

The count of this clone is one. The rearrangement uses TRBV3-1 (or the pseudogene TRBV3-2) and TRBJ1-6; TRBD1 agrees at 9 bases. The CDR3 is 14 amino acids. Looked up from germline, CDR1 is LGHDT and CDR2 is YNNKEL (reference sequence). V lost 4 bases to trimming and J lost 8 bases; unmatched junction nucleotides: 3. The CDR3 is CASSPGQGYSPLHF. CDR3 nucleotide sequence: TGTGCCAGCAGCCCCGGACAGGGGTATTCACCCCTCCACTTT.

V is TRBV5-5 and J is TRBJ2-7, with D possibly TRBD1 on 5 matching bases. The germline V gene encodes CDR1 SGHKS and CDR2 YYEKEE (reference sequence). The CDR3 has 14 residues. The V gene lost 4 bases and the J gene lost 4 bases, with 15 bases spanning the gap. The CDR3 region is CASSPITGQYEQYF. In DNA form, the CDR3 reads TGTGCCAGCAGCCCCATTACAGGTCAATACGAGCAGTACTTC.

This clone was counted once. The CDR3 loop reads CASSPRSIFPMGAFF. The CDR3 DNA is TGTGCCAGTAGTCCCCGCTCAATCTTTCCCATGGGAGCTTTCTTT. The rearrangement uses TRBV19 and TRBJ1-1; D call uncertain. V was shortened by 5 bases and J by 10 bases, with 23 bases between the two germline ends. CDR1 and CDR2 from the germline V gene are LNHDA and SQIVND (reference sequence). The CDR3 runs to 15 residues.

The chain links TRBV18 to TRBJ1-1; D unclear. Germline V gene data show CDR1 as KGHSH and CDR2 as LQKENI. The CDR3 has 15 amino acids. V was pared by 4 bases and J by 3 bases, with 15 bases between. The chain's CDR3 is CASSRQVGGDTEAFF. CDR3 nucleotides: TGTGCCAGCTCACGGCAGGTGGGTGGGGACACTGAAGCTTTCTTT.

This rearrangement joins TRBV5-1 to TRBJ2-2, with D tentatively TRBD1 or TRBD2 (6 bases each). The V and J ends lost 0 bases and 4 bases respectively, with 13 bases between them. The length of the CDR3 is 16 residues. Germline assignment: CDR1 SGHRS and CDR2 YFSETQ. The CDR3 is CASSLVEQGGTGELFF. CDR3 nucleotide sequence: TGCGCCAGCAGCTTGGTGGAACAGGGAGGCACCGGGGAGCTGTTTTTT. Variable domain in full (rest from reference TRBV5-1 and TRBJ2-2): KAGVTQTPRYLIKTRGQQVTLSCSPISGHRSVSWYQQTPGQGLQFLFEYFSETQRNKGNFPGRFSGRQFSNSRSEMNVSTLELGDSALYLCASSLVEQGGTGELFFGEGSRLTVL.

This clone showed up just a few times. The CDR3 nucleotides are TGTGCCAGTAGTATAGCTCAGGGAGGGACAGATACGCAGTATTTT. It translates to CASSIAQGGTDTQYF. The rearrangement links TRBV19 to TRBJ2-3; 7 bases match TRBD2. Germline loops: CDR1 LNHDA, CDR2 SQIVND (reference sequence). V lost 1 base and J lost 3; bases outside the gene matches: 4. CDR3 size: 15 residues. Full variable domain (missing parts from reference TRBV19 and TRBJ2-3): DGGITQSPKYLFRKEGQNVTLSCEQNLNHDAMYWYRQDPGQGLRLIYYSQIVNDFQKGDIAEGYSVSREKKESFPLTVTSAQKNPTAFYLCASSIAQGGTDTQYFGPGTRLTVL.

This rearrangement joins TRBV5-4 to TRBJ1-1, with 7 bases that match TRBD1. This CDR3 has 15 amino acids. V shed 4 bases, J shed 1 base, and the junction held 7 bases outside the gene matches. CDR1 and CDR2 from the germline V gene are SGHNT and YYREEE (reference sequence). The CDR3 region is CASSGPRGANTEAFF. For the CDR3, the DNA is TGTGCCAGCAGCGGCCCCAGGGGGGCGAACACTGAAGCTTTCTTT.

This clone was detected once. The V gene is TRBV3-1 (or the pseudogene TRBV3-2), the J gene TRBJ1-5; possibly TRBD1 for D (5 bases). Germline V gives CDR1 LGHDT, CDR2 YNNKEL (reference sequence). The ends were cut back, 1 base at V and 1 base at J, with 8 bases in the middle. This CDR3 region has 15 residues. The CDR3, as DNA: TGTGCCAGCAGCCAAGGACCAGGGAGCAATCAGCCCCAGCATTTT. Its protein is CASSQGPGSNQPQHF.

CDR3 nucleotide sequence: TGTGCCAGCAGCCTGAGCTCCTACGAGCAGTACTTC. Translated: CASSLSSYEQYF. The rearrangement joins TRBV11-2 to TRBJ2-7; D ambiguous. The CDR3 sequence is 12 residues long. CDR1 is SGHAT, CDR2 FQNNGV, per germline. V was cut by 5 bases and J by 0 bases, with 5 bases left in between.

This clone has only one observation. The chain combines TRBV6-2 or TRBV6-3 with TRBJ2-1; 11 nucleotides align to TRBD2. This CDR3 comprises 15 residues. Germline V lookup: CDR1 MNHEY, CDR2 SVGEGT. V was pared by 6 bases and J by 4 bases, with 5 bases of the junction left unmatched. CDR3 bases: TGTGCCAGCAGACCTAGCGGGGGGAGTTACAATGAGCAGTTCTTC. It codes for CASRPSGGSYNEQFF.

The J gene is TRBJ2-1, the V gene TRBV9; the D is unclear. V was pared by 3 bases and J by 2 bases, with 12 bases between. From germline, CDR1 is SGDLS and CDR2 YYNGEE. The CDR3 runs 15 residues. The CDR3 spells CASSDRRTAYNEQFF. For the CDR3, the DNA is TGTGCCAGCAGCGACCGGCGGACCGCCTACAATGAGCAGTTCTTC.

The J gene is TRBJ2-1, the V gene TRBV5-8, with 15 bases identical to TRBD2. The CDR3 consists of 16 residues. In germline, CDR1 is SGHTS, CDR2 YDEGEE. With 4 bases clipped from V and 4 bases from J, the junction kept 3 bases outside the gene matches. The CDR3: CASSPGTSGGYNEQFF. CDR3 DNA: TGTGCCAGCAGCCCGGGGACTAGCGGGGGGTACAATGAGCAGTTCTTC.